A single sample is the source of the 22 T cell receptor beta chains below, sequenced in a study of T cells after yellow fever vaccination. A single record per CDR3 protein comes from TCRdb applying MiXCR to the 5' RACE reads. The sample carries 200,000 to 250,000 distinct CDR3 sequences, under 3.5% recorded once. This specimen was CD4+ T cells sorted from PBMCs, taken 10 days after the yellow fever booster vaccination. The receptors come from a young man who received the YFV17D yellow fever vaccine.

This clonotype has only a few counts. J is TRBJ2-1 and V is TRBV9; tentatively, D is TRBD1 or TRBD2 (7 bases each). Germline CDR1 and CDR2: SGDLS and YYNGEE. Trimming took 5 bases from V and 5 from J, leaving 17 bases between them. The CDR3 contains 15 residues. The CDR3 DNA reads TGTGCCAGCAGTTATTCCAGGGGGGGCCACAATGAGCAGTTCTTC. This sequence encodes CASSYSRGGHNEQFF.

This clonotype was seen many times. The chain's CDR3 is CASSLAPGGATGELFF. CDR3 nucleotide sequence: TGTGCCAGCAGCTTAGCCCCGGGGGGGGCCACCGGGGAGCTGTTTTTT. This chain joins TRBV7-2 and TRBJ2-2; 8 nucleotides match TRBD2. The CDR3 runs to 16 residues. The germline CDR1 and CDR2 sequences are SGHTA and FQGNSA. Trimming took 0 bases from V and 4 from J; bases not matched to a gene: 4.

The sample holds many counts of this clonotype. The CDR3 sequence is CASSQSGEAFF. In nucleotides, the CDR3 is TGTGCCAGCAGCCAATCAGGTGAAGCTTTCTTT. V and J are TRBV14 and TRBJ1-1; no firm D call. This CDR3 is built from 11 residues. The germline V gene has CDR1 SGHDN and CDR2 FVKESK. The V gene lost 2 bases and the J gene lost 7 bases, with 5 bases spanning the gap.

This clonotype was seen ten or more times. The chain is built from TRBV29-1 and TRBJ2-6, with D uncertain. V dropped 4 bases and J dropped 1 base, with 8 bases sitting between them. In germline, CDR1 is SQVTM, CDR2 ANQGSEA. There are 14 residues in the CDR3. CDR3 DNA: TGCAGCGTTGTAGGCCAGTCTGGGGCCAACGTCCTGACTTTC. Protein: CSVVGQSGANVLTF.

As concerns this clonotype: The junction departs from germline at one end; a sequencing error may be responsible. The chain has TRBV7-9 and TRBJ1-5, with D possibly being TRBD1 (5 bases). The CDR3 length is 14 residues. The V gene's germline CDR1 is SEHNR and CDR2 FQNEAQ (reference sequence). CDR3 amino acids: CAGSPLGGGQPQHF. The CDR3 DNA sequence: TGTGCCGGCAGCCCCCTTGGGGGAGGCCAGCCCCAGCATTTT.

This clonotype was seen a few times. The DNA for the CDR3 is TGTGCCAGCAGTACGGCCACGGCCCTGGGTCAGCCCCAGCATTTT. This sequence encodes CASSTATALGQPQHF. This chain joins TRBV12-3 or TRBV12-4 and TRBJ1-5; no firm D call. The CDR3 is 15 amino acids. Trimming left V 5 bases short and J 6 bases short, with 17 bases between.

This chain uses TRBV12-3 or TRBV12-4 with TRBJ1-2; D is perhaps TRBD1 (5 bases). Trimming shortened V by 5 bases and J by 8 bases, and 18 bases separated the two germline ends. CDR3 length: 14 residues. The CDR3 loop reads CASSLTSGLRGYTF. The DNA for the CDR3 is TGTGCCAGCAGTCTGACCTCGGGACTTCGGGGCTACACCTTC.

This clonotype was seen ten or more times. The rearrangement uses TRBV11-2 and TRBJ1-2; D might be TRBD1 (5 bases). From germline, CDR1 is SGHAT and CDR2 FQNNGV. This CDR3 contains 16 residues. The V gene lost 6 bases and the J gene lost 6 bases, with 23 bases spanning the gap. The CDR3 loop is CASRAPYEGLEDGYTF. The CDR3, as DNA: TGTGCCAGCAGGGCCCCGTATGAGGGGCTAGAGGATGGCTACACCTTC.

There are many counts of this clonotype. This chain uses TRBV5-1 with TRBJ2-5, with D tentatively TRBD2 (6 bases). The CDR3 sequence is 14 residues long. Trimming cost V 4 bases and J 1 base, with 11 bases left between them. Germline-derived CDR1 and CDR2 are SGHRS and YFSETQ. The CDR3 nucleotides are TGCGCCAGCAGCCTGGGACTTGGCCAAGAGACCCAGTACTTC. It translates to CASSLGLGQETQYF.

V usage is TRBV2 and J usage is TRBJ2-6; D ambiguous. Germline values: CDR1 SNHLY, CDR2 FYNNEI. CDR3 size: 15 residues. V lost 4 bases, J lost 2 bases, and 9 bases lay in between. This CDR3 reads CASSAVEAGANVLTF. CDR3 DNA sequence: TGTGCCAGCAGTGCTGTGGAAGCTGGGGCCAACGTCCTGACTTTC.

This clonotype showed up just a few times. The V call is TRBV19, the J call TRBJ1-5; 10 nucleotides align to TRBD1. Germline V CDR1 and CDR2: LNHDA, SQIVND (reference sequence). With 5 bases clipped from V and 4 bases from J, the junction kept 5 bases outside the gene matches. CDR3 length equals 15 residues. CDR3 nucleotide sequence: TGTGCCAGTAGTTTCCCGGGACAGGGGAATCAGCCCCAGCATTTT. Protein: CASSFPGQGNQPQHF.

This clonotype was seen repeatedly, ten times or more. The chain joins TRBV7-2 to TRBJ1-2; D ambiguous. The V end was cut by 1 base, the J end by 7 bases, with 13 bases between. Germline V gives CDR1 SGHTA, CDR2 FQGNSA. This CDR3 comprises 14 residues. In DNA form, the CDR3 reads TGTGCCAGCAGCTTAGATCCAGGAAGCGGTGGCTACACCTTC. It encodes CASSLDPGSGGYTF.

The chain combines TRBV29-1 with TRBJ2-3, with D perhaps TRBD1 (5 bases). Looked up from germline, CDR1 is SQVTM and CDR2 is ANQGSEA. CDR3 length: 13 residues. V was cut by 4 bases and J by 1 base, with 9 bases left in between. The CDR3 reads CSVGRGRTDTQYF. DNA for the CDR3: TGCAGCGTTGGTAGGGGCCGCACAGATACGCAGTATTTT.

The chain recombines TRBV18 with TRBJ1-5; D is unclear. Germline V gene sequence: CDR1 KGHSH, CDR2 LQKENI. The CDR3 loop spans 14 amino acids. The V end was cut by 3 bases, the J end by 5 bases, with 11 bases between. In DNA, the CDR3 is TGTGCCAGCTCACCCCGAGGTACGGATCAGCCCCAGCATTTT. Amino acid sequence: CASSPRGTDQPQHF.

This clonotype was found many times. In DNA form, the CDR3 reads TGTGCCAGCAGCGTAGGGACAGGGGGTGAAAAACTGTTTTTT. This translates into CASSVGTGGEKLFF. V is TRBV14 and J is TRBJ1-4; TRBD1 aligns across 11 bases. Per germline, CDR1 SGHDN and CDR2 FVKESK. The CDR3 runs to 14 residues. Unmatched junction bases numbered 3, after V lost 5 bases and J lost 7 bases.

This clonotype was observed at least ten times. V gene TRBV20-1 combines with J gene TRBJ1-1; 10 bases agree with TRBD1. There are 14 residues in the CDR3. Looked up from germline, CDR1 is DFQATT and CDR2 is SNEGSKA (reference sequence). After removal of 4 bases from V and 2 bases from J, the junction contained 4 bases not matched to a gene. The DNA for the CDR3 is TGCAGTGCTAAGACAGGGGGCGTTAACACTGAAGCTTTCTTT. Translation gives CSAKTGGVNTEAFF.

This clonotype was recorded at least ten times. V usage is TRBV28 and J usage is TRBJ2-2, with TRBD1 as a possible D gene (6 bases). Germline CDR1 reads MDHEN; CDR2 reads SYDVKM. Trimming cost V 8 bases and J 6 bases, with 10 bases left between them. This CDR3 region has 12 residues. The CDR3 DNA sequence: TGTGCCAGCGGAGGACAGCCCGGGGAGCTGTTTTTT. Its translation: CASGGQPGELFF.

This clonotype has just a few counts. The chain links TRBV5-4 to TRBJ2-3, with 10 bases aligning to TRBD2. After removal of 6 bases from V and 0 bases from J, the junction contained 4 bases not matched to a gene. CDR1 and CDR2 from the germline V gene are SGHNT and YYREEE (reference sequence). This CDR3 region has 15 residues. CDR3 in DNA: TGTGCCAGCACCCCTAGCGGGGGCAGCACAGATACGCAGTATTTT. Residues: CASTPSGGSTDTQYF.

Many counts were recorded for this clonotype. The chain combines TRBV6-5 with TRBJ2-2; D is unresolved. This CDR3 contains 18 residues. CDR1 and CDR2 from the germline V gene are MNHEY and SVGAGI. Trimming shortened V by 5 bases and J by 2 bases, and 21 bases separated the two germline ends. The CDR3 loop is CASSERNVGSANTGELFF. Here the CDR3 DNA reads TGTGCCAGCAGTGAACGAAATGTAGGAAGCGCAAACACCGGGGAGCTGTTTTTT.

Ten or more counts support this clonotype. The rearrangement joins TRBV5-6 to TRBJ1-6; 10 bases line up with TRBD1. V was clipped by 0 bases and J by 10 bases; unmatched bases: 10. Germline CDR1 reads SGHDT; CDR2 reads YYEEEE. CDR3 size: 17 residues. The CDR3 sequence: CASSLAPAGTGVSPLHF. The CDR3 DNA reads TGTGCCAGCAGCTTGGCCCCTGCCGGGACAGGGGTGTCACCCCTCCACTTT.

This clonotype has only a few counts. Here the CDR3 DNA reads TGTGCCAGCAGCCCTAGACTTCGGGATGATGAGCAGTTCTTC. Translating gives CASSPRLRDDEQFF. The genes are TRBV7-2 and TRBJ2-1, with D possibly TRBD2 on 5 matching bases. The CDR3 totals 14 residues. The germline V gene has CDR1 SGHTA and CDR2 FQGNSA. Trimming shortened V by 5 bases and J by 8 bases, and 16 bases separated the two germline ends.

This clonotype was detected ten times or more. The CDR3 loop is CSASPFGGYTEAFF. The DNA for the CDR3 is TGCAGTGCTAGCCCCTTCGGAGGGTACACTGAAGCTTTCTTT. The chain links TRBV20-1 to TRBJ1-1, with no clear D. The CDR3 extends over 14 amino acids. The germline CDR1 and CDR2 sequences are DFQATT and SNEGSKA (reference sequence). V lost 3 bases, J lost 3 bases, and 14 bases lay in between.